The clone carrying this T cell receptor beta chain turned up a few times. The antigen is unknown. With 10-nucleotide random UMIs included, cDNA was synthesized by 5'RACE. One entry per CDR3 protein, called by TCRdb with MiXCR from the 5' RACE reads. The data hold under 40,000 distinct CDR3 sequences, with around 13% observed a single time. Time point in this sample: longitudinal time-point 2. The CDR3 is 16 residues long. Looked up from germline, CDR1 is SGHTA and CDR2 is FQGNSA. J gave up 4 bases and V 0 bases, and 6 bases lay outside the gene matches. The data belong to a study of neurological immune-mediated disorders. The study's findings and limits: No CDR3 amino acid sequences were shared by expanded clones across subjects, suggesting private repertoires in all groups.

This receptor was obtained from a middle-aged woman in good health. This chain joins TRBV7-2 and TRBJ2-5; 9 bases are shared with TRBD2. Sequencing was performed on PBMCs. CDR3 residues: CASSLAAAGGLETQYF. The CDR3, as DNA: TGTGCCAGCAGCTTAGCCGCAGCGGGGGGCCTAGAGACCCAGTACTTC.